One and the same sample provided the 19 T cell receptor beta chains below, sequenced in a study of T cells in Graves' hyperthyroidism and ophthalmopathy. The investigators amplified TCR beta CDR3 regions from RNA transcripts. TCR CDR3 regions were first amplified by RT-PCR with HTBI primers. Each CDR3 protein gets one entry after TCRdb re-called the multiplex PCR reads with MiXCR. The sample records 600,000 to 800,000 distinct CDR3 sequences, around a third being singletons. Sequencing used blood. Source of these receptors: a woman aged 40 to 50 with Graves' hyperthyroidism.

A remark on this clonotype: This could be a read error, since a much larger clone is one nucleotide away. For the CDR3, the DNA is TGTGCCAGCAGTGAGTTAAGCATCCCGTCTGGCAAGGTGAACTACGGGCAGTACTTC. Its protein product is CASSELSIPSGKVNYGQYF. The V call is TRBV14, the J call TRBJ2-7; D is unresolved. Germline loops: CDR1 SGHDN, CDR2 FVKESK. The CDR3 totals 19 residues.

Many counts were recorded for this clonotype. This chain joins TRBV19 and TRBJ1-2; TRBD1 is a possible D gene (5 bases). Trimming shortened V by 4 bases and J by 4 bases, and 10 bases separated the two germline ends. The CDR3 spans 13 residues. Germline lookup yields CDR1 LNHDA and CDR2 SQIVND (reference sequence). The CDR3 is CASSTGTFYGYTF. The DNA of the CDR3 is TGTGCCAGTAGTACCGGGACCTTCTATGGCTACACCTTC. The full variable domain, in which reference TRBV19 and TRBJ1-2 provide the parts outside the CDR3, is DGGITQSPKYLFRKEGQNVTLSCEQNLNHDAMYWYRQDPGQGLRLIYYSQIVNDFQKGDIAEGYSVSREKKESFPLTVTSAQKNPTAFYLCASSTGTFYGYTFGSGTRLTVV.

The rearrangement uses TRBV7-2 and TRBJ2-5, with TRBD1 identical over 10 bases. V lost 7 bases to trimming and J lost 1 base; unmatched junction nucleotides: 9. The germline gives CDR1 SGHTA, CDR2 FQGNSA. This CDR3 has 16 amino acids. The CDR3 region has the DNA TGTGCCAGCACCGGCCGGGACAGGGGAGCCCAAGAGACCCAGTACTTC. Protein product: CASTGRDRGAQETQYF.

In this sample, this clonotype turned up once. Lacking the conserved final phenylalanine or tryptophan, this CDR3 likely reflects a read error. Because the CDR3's place on the DNA is in doubt, the DNA is left out and the CDR3 is given as listed by TCRdb. The chain is built from TRBV7-2 and TRBJ1-5; the table gives TRBD1 as D, unverified against the DNA. Germline V gives CDR1 SGHTA, CDR2 FQGNSA. With termini counted, the CDR3 has 12 amino acids. The CDR3 here is CASSTDRDNEHL.

The sample holds many counts of this clonotype. The rearrangement joins TRBV20-1 to TRBJ1-5; 7 nucleotides line up with TRBD1. The germline V gene encodes CDR1 DFQATT and CDR2 SNEGSKA (reference sequence). This CDR3 is 12 amino acids long. The V gene end was trimmed by 0 bases and the J gene end by 12 bases; junction bases not matched to a gene: 5. For the CDR3, the DNA is TGCAGTGCTAGAGACCGGGACAGAGTCCAGCATTTT. Its translation: CSARDRDRVQHF.

As for this clonotype: No conserved phenylalanine or tryptophan ends this CDR3, so it is likely a read error. V usage is TRBV6-4 and J usage is TRBJ1-5, with D tentatively TRBD1 (5 bases). Per germline, CDR1 MRHNA and CDR2 SNTAGT. This CDR3 spans 12 amino acids. Trimming removed 10 bases from V and 4 bases from J, with 11 bases in between. The DNA for the CDR3 is TGTGCCATCAGAGACAGTAATCAGCCCCAGCATCTT. This gives the protein CAIRDSNQPQHL.

The genes are TRBV29-1 and TRBJ1-1; D not resolved. Between the trimmed V and J ends, which lost 8 bases and 4 bases, there was a span of 14 bases. Germline V CDR1 and CDR2: SQVTM, ANQGSEA. The CDR3 is 12 residues long. CDR3 DNA sequence: TGCAGCTTAACGTGGGGAGGCACTGAAGCTTTCTTT. The encoded protein is CSLTWGGTEAFF.

The V and J genes are TRBV19 and TRBJ1-1; the D gene is possibly TRBD1 (6 bases). The CDR3 covers 16 residues. In germline, CDR1 is LNHDA, CDR2 SQIVND (reference sequence). Trimming left V 0 bases short and J 1 base short, with 12 bases between. The CDR3 sequence: CASSIDQSGANTEAFF. The CDR3, as DNA: TGTGCCAGTAGTATAGATCAGTCAGGGGCGAACACTGAAGCTTTCTTT.

The chain uses TRBV20-1 and TRBJ1-2; tentative D call: TRBD1 (6 bases). The CDR3 runs to 12 residues. CDR1 and CDR2 (germline): DFQATT, SNEGSKA (reference sequence). The CDR3 sequence: CSRWGGTNGYTF. DNA for the CDR3: TGCAGCAGATGGGGAGGGACAAATGGCTACACCTTC.

The rearrangement joins TRBV7-8 to TRBJ1-1, with 7 bases fitting TRBD1. Trimming at V came to 8 bases and at J to 0 bases, leaving 6 bases not matched to a gene. This CDR3 is built from 14 residues. Looked up from germline, CDR1 is SGHVS and CDR2 is FQNEAQ. CDR3 sequence reads: CASAQGGLNTEAFF. CDR3 bases: TGTGCCAGCGCGCAGGGGGGTTTGAACACTGAAGCTTTCTTT.

This clonotype appeared a few times. The chain combines TRBV12-5 with TRBJ1-5; the match to TRBD1 covers 9 bases. Germline CDR1 and CDR2: LGHNT and FRNRAP. The CDR3 covers 17 residues. V was clipped by 6 bases and J by 6 bases; unmatched bases: 15. CDR3 coding DNA: TGTGCTAGTGGGCCTAGATCCACACAGGGGGCGAGTCAGCCCCAGCATTTT. Residues: CASGPRSTQGASQPQHF.

The rearrangement links TRBV6-5 to TRBJ2-5; D might be TRBD1 or TRBD2, each matching 5 bases. Germline CDR1 is MNHEY and CDR2 is SVGAGI. The V end lost 0 bases, the J end lost 7 bases, and 18 bases lay between the germline ends. The CDR3 loop spans 16 amino acids. The CDR3 sequence is CASSYSIWDHSRTQYF. The CDR3 region has the DNA TGTGCCAGCAGTTACTCCATATGGGACCACAGTCGGACCCAGTACTTC.

This clonotype was seen a handful of times. The V call is TRBV5-1, the J call TRBJ1-6; 8 positions match TRBD1. This CDR3 comprises 15 residues. From germline, CDR1 is SGHRS and CDR2 YFSETQ. With V trimmed by 2 bases and J by 6 bases, 4 bases remained unmatched. The CDR3, as DNA: TGCGCCAGCAGCTTACGACAGGGGCTTAATTCACCCCTCCACTTT. Its translation is CASSLRQGLNSPLHF.

The chain has TRBV6-1 and TRBJ1-2; 7 positions agree with TRBD1. After removal of 6 bases from V and 4 bases from J, the junction contained 8 bases not matched to a gene. Per the germline V gene, CDR1 is MNHNS and CDR2 is SASEGT. The CDR3 has 14 amino acids. The chain's CDR3 is CASRILGQIYGYTF. The CDR3 nucleotides read TGTGCCAGCAGAATACTGGGACAGATCTATGGCTACACCTTC.

CDR3: CASSQVSVWTGDQPQHF. The CDR3 DNA sequence: TGTGCCAGCAGCCAGGTGTCCGTCTGGACAGGGGACCAGCCCCAGCATTTT. The V call is TRBV12-3 or TRBV12-4, the J call TRBJ1-5, with TRBD1 matching 9 bases. The ends lost 6 bases at V and 7 bases at J; junction bases unmatched: 16. This CDR3 comprises 17 residues.

J is TRBJ1-1 and V is TRBV9; D gene ambiguous. The CDR3 is 14 amino acids. Germline CDR1 is SGDLS and CDR2 is YYNGEE. The V end was cut by 0 bases, the J end by 9 bases, with 15 bases between. In DNA, the CDR3 is TGTGCCAGCAGCGTAGGCGGAGGCACGGTGCAAGCTTTCTTT. It yields the protein CASSVGGGTVQAFF.

As concerns this clonotype: A read error may account for a junction end that differs from germline. This chain connects TRBV5-6 to TRBJ1-5; TRBD1 matches 8 bases. This CDR3 has 16 residues. Germline lookup yields CDR1 SGHDT and CDR2 YYEEEE. The CDR3 sequence is CASSTDRGNSNQPRHF. The CDR3 DNA follows: TGTGCCAGCAGCACTGACAGGGGCAATAGCAATCAGCCCCGGCATTTT.

The chain links TRBV7-3 to TRBJ2-2; D is perhaps TRBD1 (6 bases). The germline V gene has CDR1 SGHTA and CDR2 FQGTGA. The CDR3 extends over 15 amino acids. Trimming took 6 bases from V and 4 from J, leaving 15 bases between them. The CDR3 DNA sequence: TGTGCCAGCAGTTTACCCACCAGGGGCACCGGGGAGCTGTTTTTT. As protein: CASSLPTRGTGELFF.

The genes are TRBV11-1 and TRBJ2-7, with 7 nucleotides matching TRBD1. Germline V lookup: CDR1 SGHAT, CDR2 FQDESV (reference sequence). J gave up 3 bases and V 5 bases, and 7 bases lay outside the gene matches. This CDR3 comprises 14 residues. CDR3 sequence: CASSRQGQDYEQYF. DNA for the CDR3: TGTGCCAGCAGCCGTCAAGGACAGGACTACGAGCAGTACTTC.